These T cell receptor beta chains were read from a single sample in a study of T cell responses to AZD1222 COVID-19 vaccine. Sequencing used immunoSEQ multiplex PCR; TCRdb keeps in-frame clones, though not all of them. The sample lists 200,000 or so clones, just under 90% occurring once. The specimen was peripheral blood, collected on day 0 of AZD1222 vaccination. These receptors were obtained from an adult in good health. Both conserved end residues are part of each CDR3. The D gene is left open where the match is weak. Size tells how often a clone was seen (once, few, many) or the class of an expanded clone, and some rows leave it out.

abundance: few
d_gene: -
v_gene: TRBV29-1
j_gene: TRBJ1-1
CDR3aa: CSVGRSSMNTEAFF
CDR3nt: TGCAGCGTTGGCAGAAGTTCCATGAACACTGAAGCTTTCTTT

abundance: -
d_gene: TRBD1
v_gene: TRBV6-1
j_gene: TRBJ1-5
CDR3aa: CASRLPRQGREPQHF
CDR3nt: TGTGCCAGCAGGCTACCAAGACAGGGCAGAGAGCCCCAGCATTTT

abundance: -
d_gene: -
v_gene: TRBV30
j_gene: TRBJ1-2
CDR3aa: CAWSVLLYDNYGYTF
CDR3nt: TGTGCCTGGAGTGTACTTCTTTATGATAACTATGGCTACACCTTC

abundance: few
d_gene: TRBD1
v_gene: TRBV10-3
j_gene: TRBJ2-7
CDR3aa: CAIGGQVYEQYF
CDR3nt: TGTGCCATCGGGGGACAGGTCTACGAGCAGTACTTC

abundance: -
d_gene: TRBD2
v_gene: TRBV10-1
j_gene: TRBJ2-1
CDR3aa: CASSELSSGRSEQFF
CDR3nt: TGCGCCAGCAGTGAGTTGAGTAGCGGGAGAAGTGAGCAGTTCTTC

abundance: -
d_gene: -
v_gene: TRBV7-2
j_gene: TRBJ1-2
CDR3aa: CASSLDPQGYYGYTF
CDR3nt: TGTGCCAGCAGCTTAGACCCGCAGGGGTACTATGGCTACACCTTC

abundance: -
d_gene: -
v_gene: TRBV27
j_gene: TRBJ2-7
CDR3aa: CASSLSRAGEQYF
CDR3nt: TGTGCCAGCAGTTTATCGAGGGCGGGCGAGCAGTACTTC

abundance: -
d_gene: TRBD1
v_gene: TRBV30
j_gene: TRBJ1-5
CDR3aa: CAWSPQGAQPQHF
CDR3nt: TGTGCCTGGAGTCCACAGGGGGCTCAGCCCCAGCATTTT

abundance: -
d_gene: -
v_gene: TRBV21-1
j_gene: TRBJ1-2
CDR3aa: CASSKVPETGRGHTF
CDR3nt: TGTGCCAGCAGCAAAGTCCCCGAAACTGGCCGTGGCCACACCTTC

abundance: -
d_gene: TRBD1
v_gene: TRBV28
j_gene: TRBJ1-1
CDR3aa: CASLTGGYTEAFF
CDR3nt: TGTGCCAGCTTGACAGGGGGGTACACTGAAGCTTTCTTT

abundance: -
d_gene: -
v_gene: TRBV5-1
j_gene: TRBJ1-3
CDR3aa: CASSFGSSSGNTIYF
CDR3nt: TGCGCCAGCAGCTTCGGGTCCTCGTCCGGAAACACCATATATTTT

abundance: -
d_gene: -
v_gene: TRBV29-1
j_gene: TRBJ1-3
CDR3aa: CSVQKGDTGNTIYF
CDR3nt: TGCAGCGTCCAGAAAGGGGACACTGGAAACACCATATATTTT

abundance: -
d_gene: -
v_gene: TRBV11-2
j_gene: TRBJ1-3
CDR3aa: CASSFLVVGAYSGNTIYF
CDR3nt: TGTGCCAGCAGCTTTTTGGTCGTCGGGGCGTACTCTGGAAACACCATATATTTT

abundance: -
d_gene: -
v_gene: TRBV28
j_gene: TRBJ1-2
CDR3aa: CASSTGNYGYTF
CDR3nt: TGTGCCAGCAGTACAGGGAATTATGGCTACACCTTC

abundance: -
d_gene: TRBD2
v_gene: TRBV6-4
j_gene: TRBJ2-1
CDR3aa: CASSDVAGGNNEQFF
CDR3nt: TGTGCCAGCAGTGACGTGGCGGGAGGGAACAATGAGCAGTTCTTC

abundance: -
d_gene: -
v_gene: TRBV6-5
j_gene: TRBJ1-6
CDR3aa: CASSYSAIGGNSPLHF
CDR3nt: TGTGCCAGCAGTTACTCCGCCATCGGGGGGAATTCACCCCTCCACTTT

abundance: -
d_gene: TRBD1
v_gene: TRBV7-2
j_gene: TRBJ1-5
CDR3aa: CASSSQGGNQPQHF
CDR3nt: TGTGCCAGCAGCTCTCAGGGGGGCAATCAGCCCCAGCATTTT

abundance: -
d_gene: -
v_gene: TRBV5-4
j_gene: TRBJ1-1
CDR3aa: CASRKTGGGGTEAFF
CDR3nt: TGTGCCAGCAGGAAAACTGGGGGCGGGGGGACTGAAGCTTTCTTT

abundance: -
d_gene: -
v_gene: TRBV28
j_gene: TRBJ1-4
CDR3aa: CASIQSGATNEKLFF
CDR3nt: TGTGCCAGCATCCAGTCCGGGGCAACTAATGAAAAACTGTTTTTT

abundance: once
d_gene: -
v_gene: TRBV30
j_gene: TRBJ1-5
CDR3aa: CAWTQGYSGAQHF
CDR3nt: TGTGCCTGGACCCAGGGTTATTCTGGAGCCCAGCATTTT

abundance: -
d_gene: -
v_gene: TRBV2
j_gene: TRBJ1-5
CDR3aa: CASRKEQAQPQHF
CDR3nt: TGTGCCAGCAGGAAGGAACAGGCCCAGCCCCAGCATTTT

abundance: -
d_gene: -
v_gene: TRBV27
j_gene: TRBJ2-7
CDR3aa: CASSLRAGTYEQYF
CDR3nt: TGTGCCAGCAGTTTACGGGCGGGTACCTACGAGCAGTACTTC

abundance: few
d_gene: TRBD1
v_gene: TRBV19
j_gene: TRBJ2-7
CDR3aa: CASKGGGQGFHEQYF
CDR3nt: TGTGCCAGTAAGGGTGGCGGACAGGGGTTCCACGAGCAGTACTTC

abundance: -
d_gene: TRBD2
v_gene: TRBV5-1
j_gene: TRBJ2-1
CDR3aa: CASRTTSGFSSSYNEQFF
CDR3nt: TGCGCCAGCCGTACGACTAGCGGCTTTTCGAGCTCCTACAATGAGCAGTTCTTC

abundance: -
d_gene: -
v_gene: TRBV5-1
j_gene: TRBJ1-6
CDR3aa: CASSLRGADSPLHF
CDR3nt: TGCGCCAGCAGCTTGCGGGGGGCGGATTCACCCCTCCACTTT

abundance: -
d_gene: -
v_gene: TRBV5-6
j_gene: TRBJ2-7
CDR3aa: CASSWTRRQRTSYEQYF
CDR3nt: TGTGCCAGCAGCTGGACCAGGAGGCAGCGGACTTCCTACGAGCAGTACTTC

abundance: -
d_gene: TRBD2
v_gene: TRBV6-4
j_gene: TRBJ2-3
CDR3aa: CASSDQASGATDTQYF
CDR3nt: TGTGCCAGCAGTGACCAGGCTAGCGGAGCCACAGATACGCAGTATTTT

abundance: -
d_gene: TRBD1
v_gene: TRBV18
j_gene: TRBJ1-5
CDR3aa: CASHEGANQPQHF
CDR3nt: TGTGCCAGTCATGAGGGGGCGAATCAGCCCCAGCATTTT

abundance: -
d_gene: -
v_gene: TRBV5-1
j_gene: TRBJ1-2
CDR3aa: CASSLQRPANYGYTF
CDR3nt: TGCGCCAGCAGCTTACAGAGGCCTGCTAACTATGGCTACACCTTC

abundance: -
d_gene: -
v_gene: TRBV6-1
j_gene: TRBJ2-2
CDR3aa: CASSARGGVLANTGELFF
CDR3nt: TGTGCCAGCAGTGCGAGGGGGGGAGTTTTAGCGAACACCGGGGAGCTGTTTTTT

abundance: once
d_gene: -
v_gene: TRBV19
j_gene: TRBJ2-2
CDR3aa: CASSIGQDTGELFF
CDR3nt: TGTGCCAGTAGTATAGGCCAGGACACCGGGGAGCTGTTTTTT

abundance: -
d_gene: -
v_gene: TRBV12-3/TRBV12-4
j_gene: TRBJ2-6
CDR3aa: CAQRQTGANVLTF
CDR3nt: TGTGCGCAAAGGCAGACTGGGGCCAACGTCCTGACTTTC

abundance: -
d_gene: -
v_gene: TRBV6-5
j_gene: TRBJ2-5
CDR3aa: CASNYSTGVQETQYF
CDR3nt: TGTGCCAGCAATTACTCGACCGGGGTCCAAGAGACCCAGTACTTC

abundance: -
d_gene: TRBD1
v_gene: TRBV28
j_gene: TRBJ2-1
CDR3aa: CASNDRGRPNEQFF
CDR3nt: TGTGCCAGCAATGACAGGGGACGCCCCAATGAGCAGTTCTTC

abundance: -
d_gene: TRBD1
v_gene: TRBV28
j_gene: TRBJ1-4
CDR3aa: CASSFQGVELFF
CDR3nt: TGTGCCAGCAGTTTCCAGGGGGTGGAACTGTTTTTT

abundance: -
d_gene: TRBD1
v_gene: TRBV6-5
j_gene: TRBJ2-5
CDR3aa: CASSQDRAETQYF
CDR3nt: TGTGCCAGCAGCCAGGACAGGGCAGAGACCCAGTACTTC

abundance: -
d_gene: -
v_gene: TRBV29-1
j_gene: TRBJ1-2
CDR3aa: CSAPWRQGSNYGYTF
CDR3nt: TGCAGCGCACCATGGAGGCAGGGCTCCAACTATGGCTACACCTTC